Following are 18 T cell receptor beta chains from one sample sequenced in a study of blood T cell repertoires in COVID-19. Some clones are missing from TCRdb's copy, which holds only in-frame ones; the method was immunoSEQ multiplex PCR. The sample includes approximately 250,000 clones, about 88% of them seen just once. Sequenced: peripheral blood. Receptors were obtained from a woman aged 55-70 years with COVID-19, enrolled during active disease.

The rearrangement uses TRBV2 and TRBJ2-3, with D maybe TRBD1 (5 bases). The CDR3 extends over 13 amino acids. The ends were cut back, 6 bases at V and 3 bases at J, with 10 bases in the middle. CDR1 and CDR2 (germline): SNHLY, FYNNEI. CDR3 protein: CASRTGTTDTQYF. CDR3 nucleotide sequence: TGTGCCAGCAGAACAGGAACTACAGATACGCAGTATTTT.

The chain is built from TRBV12-5 and TRBJ2-7, with 10 positions matching TRBD2. From germline, CDR1 is LGHNT and CDR2 FRNRAP. V shed 3 bases and J 9 bases; nucleotides not matched to a gene: 5. The length of the CDR3 is 13 residues. The CDR3 loop reads CASGLTGTSVQYF. CDR3 DNA: TGTGCTAGTGGTTTAACAGGGACTAGCGTGCAGTACTTC.

This chain links TRBV5-1 with TRBJ2-1; TRBD2 aligns across 13 bases. J was trimmed by 0 bases and V by 3 bases; bases with no gene match: 12. CDR3 size: 20 residues. The germline gives CDR1 SGHRS, CDR2 YFSETQ. The CDR3 protein is CASSWRGGLAGYNSYNEQFF. Here the CDR3 DNA reads TGCGCCAGCAGCTGGCGGGGGGGACTAGCGGGATACAACTCCTACAATGAGCAGTTCTTC.

The sample holds a few counts of this clone. The rearrangement joins TRBV6-5 to TRBJ2-3; 8 positions match TRBD2. CDR3 length equals 14 residues. The germline V gene has CDR1 MNHEY and CDR2 SVGAGI. Trimming took 7 bases from V and 1 from J; bases not matched to a gene: 4. CDR3 DNA sequence: TGTGCCAGCACCCGTAGCGGGGGCACAGATACGCAGTATTTT. Translated: CASTRSGGTDTQYF.

This chain joins TRBV3-1 (or the pseudogene TRBV3-2) and TRBJ1-1; D is unresolved. This CDR3 has 16 residues. In germline, CDR1 is LGHDT, CDR2 YNNKEL (reference sequence). V was clipped by 3 bases and J by 1 base, with 15 bases between them. This CDR3 is CASSHFAALKNTEAFF. CDR3 nucleotides: TGTGCCAGCAGCCATTTTGCGGCTCTGAAGAACACTGAAGCTTTCTTT.

V and J are TRBV24-1 and TRBJ2-7; 8 bases match TRBD2. The CDR3 sequence is 15 residues long. The V gene's germline CDR1 is KGHDR and CDR2 SFDVKD. J gave up 3 bases and V 4 bases, and 7 bases lay outside the gene matches. The CDR3 here is CATSETSGGDYEQYF. DNA for the CDR3: TGTGCCACCAGTGAAACAAGCGGGGGTGACTACGAGCAGTACTTC.

This chain joins TRBV5-1 and TRBJ1-4, with TRBD1 as a possible D gene (5 bases). In germline, CDR1 is SGHRS, CDR2 YFSETQ. This CDR3 has 16 residues. V was trimmed by 2 bases and J by 8 bases, leaving 19 bases between them. The DNA of the CDR3 is TGCGCCAGCAGCTTACCCCTCGGAGGGGAGGGGGAAAAACTGTTTTTT. This codes for CASSLPLGGEGEKLFF.

The chain is built from TRBV24-1 and TRBJ2-3, with 8 bases fitting TRBD2. Germline values: CDR1 KGHDR, CDR2 SFDVKD. The length of the CDR3 is 14 residues. With V trimmed by 9 bases and J by 5 bases, 9 bases remained unmatched. For the CDR3, the DNA is TGTGCCACCGCAGTGAGCGGGAGCGGAGATACGCAGTATTTT. Translating gives CATAVSGSGDTQYF.

V and J are TRBV6-5 and TRBJ1-1, with D possibly TRBD1 on 5 matching bases. Trimming cost V 6 bases and J 7 bases, with 15 bases left between them. This CDR3 has 13 amino acids. Germline-derived CDR1 and CDR2 are MNHEY and SVGAGI. For the CDR3, the DNA is TGTGCCAGCAGCCCACAGGTATACCTTGAAGCTTTCTTT. Protein: CASSPQVYLEAFF.

The genes are TRBV5-1 and TRBJ1-1; D perhaps matches TRBD1 (5 bases). This CDR3 is 14 amino acids long. Germline V gene sequence: CDR1 SGHRS, CDR2 YFSETQ. Trimming shortened V by 0 bases and J by 8 bases, and 14 bases separated the two germline ends. The CDR3: CASSLGARTREAFF. In DNA form, the CDR3 reads TGCGCCAGCAGCTTGGGAGCAAGGACAAGAGAAGCTTTCTTT.

This clone was detected only once. The V gene is TRBV9, the J gene TRBJ1-1; D is unresolved. This CDR3 is built from 14 residues. V was trimmed by 0 bases and J by 6 bases, leaving 12 bases between them. The germline V gene has CDR1 SGDLS and CDR2 YYNGEE. The CDR3: CASSVGTGRAEAFF. CDR3 bases: TGTGCCAGCAGCGTAGGTACGGGGAGGGCTGAAGCTTTCTTT.

The genes are TRBV24-1 and TRBJ2-1, with 7 bases that match TRBD1. This CDR3 spans 13 amino acids. J gave up 10 bases and V 4 bases, and 6 bases lay outside the gene matches. Germline CDR1 KGHDR, CDR2 SFDVKD. The CDR3 nucleotides are TGTGCCACCAGTGAAGACAGGGCAAGGGAGCAGTTCTTC. This sequence encodes CATSEDRAREQFF.

The V and J genes are TRBV29-1 and TRBJ1-1, with D possibly matching TRBD1 (5 bases). V lost 4 bases and J 2 bases, leaving 14 bases between the germline ends. The CDR3 totals 14 residues. From germline, CDR1 is SQVTM and CDR2 ANQGSEA. The CDR3 DNA reads as TGCAGCGTTGTGGGGGGAGTTCGCAACACTGAAGCTTTCTTT. Translating gives CSVVGGVRNTEAFF.

The chain is built from TRBV28 and TRBJ1-5; D remains ambiguous. Germline V gives CDR1 MDHEN, CDR2 SYDVKM. The CDR3 contains 14 residues. Trimming pared 4 bases from V and 0 bases from J, leaving 7 bases between. The CDR3 coding sequence is TGTGCCAGCAGTTGGGCCATTAGCAATCAGCCCCAGCATTTT. Its protein product is CASSWAISNQPQHF.

CDR3 region: CSVRTSGSAAYEQYF. CDR3 sequence (DNA): TGCAGCGTCCGGACTAGCGGGAGTGCAGCCTACGAGCAGTACTTC. The chain recombines TRBV29-1 with TRBJ2-7, with 13 bases aligning to TRBD2. Germline V gene data show CDR1 as SQVTM and CDR2 as ANQGSEA. Unmatched junction bases numbered 7, after V lost 6 bases and J lost 2 bases. The CDR3 covers 15 residues.

This clone showed up just a few times. This chain links TRBV7-2 with TRBJ1-4, with D hard to call. V was pared by 5 bases and J by 7 bases, with 11 bases between. There are 13 residues in the CDR3. Looked up from germline, CDR1 is SGHTA and CDR2 is FQGNSA. The CDR3 nucleotides read TGTGCCAGCAGCCTCAGCCTAGCTGAAAAACTGTTTTTT. Residues: CASSLSLAEKLFF.

This chain joins TRBV28 and TRBJ2-5; D might be TRBD1 (6 bases). The germline gives CDR1 MDHEN, CDR2 SYDVKM. V lost 9 bases and J 6 bases, leaving 20 bases between the germline ends. CDR3 length: 14 residues. The CDR3 nucleotides are TGTGCCAGTGGGGCCCTAGGGGGATGGAAGACCCAGTACTTC. It codes for CASGALGGWKTQYF.

The rearrangement joins TRBV6-5 to TRBJ2-1; possibly TRBD1 for D (8 bases). Trimming took off 8 bases at V and 1 base at J, with 12 bases between the two ends. The V gene's germline CDR1 is MNHEY and CDR2 SVGAGI. The CDR3 is 14 residues long. The CDR3 is CASDRGGSYNEQFF. The CDR3 DNA reads TGTGCCAGCGACAGGGGAGGGTCCTACAATGAGCAGTTCTTC.